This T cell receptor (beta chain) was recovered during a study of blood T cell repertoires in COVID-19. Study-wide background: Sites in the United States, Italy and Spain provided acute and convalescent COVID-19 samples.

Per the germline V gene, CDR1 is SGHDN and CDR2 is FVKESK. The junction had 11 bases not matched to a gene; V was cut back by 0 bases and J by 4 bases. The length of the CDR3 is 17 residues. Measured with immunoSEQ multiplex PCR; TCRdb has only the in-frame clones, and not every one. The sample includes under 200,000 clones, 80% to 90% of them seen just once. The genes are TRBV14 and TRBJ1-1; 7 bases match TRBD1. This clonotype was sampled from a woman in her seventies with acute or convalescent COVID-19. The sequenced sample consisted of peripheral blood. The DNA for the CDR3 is TGTGCCAGCAGCCAAGAGGCTAGACAGGGATGGAGCACTGAAGCTTTCTTT. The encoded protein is CASSQEARQGWSTEAFF. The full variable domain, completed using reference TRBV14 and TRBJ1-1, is EAGVTQFPSHSVIEKGQTVTLRCDPISGHDNLYWYRRVMGKEIKFLLHFVKESKQDESGMPNNRFLAERTGGTYSTLKVQPAELEDSGVYFCASSQEARQGWSTEAFFGQGTRLTVV.